This TCR beta chain was sequenced in a study of blood T cell repertoires in COVID-19. About the study: Sources were T cells, B-cell-depleted T cells, or PBMCs; the material itself was cDNA or gDNA.

The protocol was immunoSEQ multiplex PCR, while the TCRdb copy is restricted to in-frame clones and leaves out a portion. This table holds a few hundred thousand clones, approximately 87% found once. CDR1 SNHLY and CDR2 FYNNEI come from the germline V gene. V lost 4 bases and J lost 4, with 12 bases in between. This CDR3 has 14 residues. This clone was seen once. The receptor was derived from a woman in her 30s with COVID-19, enrolled during active disease. The gene calls are TRBV2 and TRBJ2-3; maybe TRBD2 (5 bases). The sequencing input was peripheral blood. The CDR3 sequence is CASSALRAPDTQYF. Here the CDR3 DNA reads TGTGCCAGCAGTGCTTTGAGGGCCCCAGATACGCAGTATTTT.